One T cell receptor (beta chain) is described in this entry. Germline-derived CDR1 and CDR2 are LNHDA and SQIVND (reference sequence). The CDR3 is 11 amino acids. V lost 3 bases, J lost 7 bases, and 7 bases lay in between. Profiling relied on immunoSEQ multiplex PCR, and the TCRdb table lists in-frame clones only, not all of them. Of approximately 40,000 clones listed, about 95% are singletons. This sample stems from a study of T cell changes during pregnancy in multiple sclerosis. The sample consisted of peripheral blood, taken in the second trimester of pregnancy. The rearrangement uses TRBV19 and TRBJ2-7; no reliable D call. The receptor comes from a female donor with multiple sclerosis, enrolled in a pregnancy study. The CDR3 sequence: CASSIHGEQYF. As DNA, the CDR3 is TGTGCCAGTAGTATCCACGGTGAGCAGTACTTC. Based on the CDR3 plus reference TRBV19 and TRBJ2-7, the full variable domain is DGGITQSPKYLFRKEGQNVTLSCEQNLNHDAMYWYRQDPGQGLRLIYYSQIVNDFQKGDIAEGYSVSREKKESFPLTVTSAQKNPTAFYLCASSIHGEQYFGPGTRLTVT.